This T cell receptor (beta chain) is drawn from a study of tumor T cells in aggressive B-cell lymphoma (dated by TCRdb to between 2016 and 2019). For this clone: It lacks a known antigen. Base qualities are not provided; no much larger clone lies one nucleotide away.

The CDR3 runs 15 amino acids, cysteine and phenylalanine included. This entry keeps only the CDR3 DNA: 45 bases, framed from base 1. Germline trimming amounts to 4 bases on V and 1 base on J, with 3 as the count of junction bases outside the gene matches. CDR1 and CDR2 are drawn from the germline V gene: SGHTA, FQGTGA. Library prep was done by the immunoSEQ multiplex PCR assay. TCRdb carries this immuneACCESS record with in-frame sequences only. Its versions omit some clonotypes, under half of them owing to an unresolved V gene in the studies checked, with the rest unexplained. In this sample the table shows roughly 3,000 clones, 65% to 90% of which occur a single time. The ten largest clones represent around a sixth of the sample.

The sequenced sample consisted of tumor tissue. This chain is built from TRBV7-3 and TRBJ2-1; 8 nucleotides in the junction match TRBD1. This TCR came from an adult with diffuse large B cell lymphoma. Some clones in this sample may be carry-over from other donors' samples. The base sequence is TGTGCCAGCAGCTCAACAGGGGGATCCTACAATGAGCAGTTCTTC. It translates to CASSSTGGSYNEQFF.